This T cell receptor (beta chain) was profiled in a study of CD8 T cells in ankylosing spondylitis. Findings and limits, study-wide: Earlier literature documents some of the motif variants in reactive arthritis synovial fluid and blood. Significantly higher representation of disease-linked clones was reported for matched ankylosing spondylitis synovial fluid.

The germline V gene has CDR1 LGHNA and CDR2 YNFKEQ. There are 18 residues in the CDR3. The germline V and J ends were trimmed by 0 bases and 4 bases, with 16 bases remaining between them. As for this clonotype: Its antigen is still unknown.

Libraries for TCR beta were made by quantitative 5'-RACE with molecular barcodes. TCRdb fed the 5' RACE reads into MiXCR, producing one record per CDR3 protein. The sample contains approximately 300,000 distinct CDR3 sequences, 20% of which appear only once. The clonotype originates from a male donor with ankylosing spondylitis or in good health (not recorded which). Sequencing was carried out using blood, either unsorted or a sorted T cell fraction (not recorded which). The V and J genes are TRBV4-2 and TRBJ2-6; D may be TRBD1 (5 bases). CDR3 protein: CASSQDLDIRAGANVLTF. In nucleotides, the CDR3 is TGTGCCAGCAGCCAAGACCTGGACATTAGGGCCGGGGCCAACGTCCTGACTTTC.